In this sample, the clone carrying this T cell receptor (beta chain) turned up once. The target antigen is unknown. The record originates from a study of T cell repertoires in ileal Crohn's disease. Study-level findings and limits: Endoscopic recurrence occurred in every patient whose clonality exceeded 26.8%. Sorted CD8 T cells held more high-frequency clones than CD4.

The CDR3 spans 14 residues. In germline, CDR1 is SNHLY, CDR2 FYNNEI. With 1 base removed from V and 1 base from J, the gap between germline ends came to 7 bases. Time point meaning: inflamed ileum from the surgical specimen. Method: immunoSEQ multiplex PCR; TCRdb's copy keeps in-frame clones and lacks some. The sample lists under 13,000 clones; more than 75% were seen once. The chain employs TRBV2 and TRBJ1-1; a weak D match, TRBD1 (6 bases). Input material: ileal tissue. This sequence originates from an adult with Crohn's disease. The CDR3 DNA is TGTGCCAGCAGTGAAGGCAGGGGGAACACTGAAGCTTTCTTT. It translates to CASSEGRGNTEAFF. Looking up the rest from reference TRBV2 and TRBJ1-1 gives the full variable domain: EPEVTQTPSHQVTQMGQEVILRCVPISNHLYFYWYRQILGQKVEFLVSFYNNEISEKSEIFDDQFSVERPDGSNFTLKIRSTKLEDSAMYFCASSEGRGNTEAFFGQGTRLTVV.